The TCR beta chain described here comes from a study of technical replicates of blood from a handful of donors. Sequencing was performed with immunoSEQ multiplex PCR; in TCRdb, only in-frame clones are kept and a portion is missing. The sample has over 70,000 clones, just under 95% seen once. The CDR3 covers 17 residues. V was pared by 3 bases and J by 5 bases, with 13 bases of the junction left unmatched. In germline, CDR1 is SGHVS, CDR2 FQNEAQ. This chain joins TRBV7-8 and TRBJ2-1, with 7 nucleotides matching TRBD2. Sequences were obtained from T cells isolated from PBMCs. This clonotype originated in a human donor in good health. As DNA, the CDR3 is TGTGCCAGCAGCTTCCGAATAAAAGCGGGGCTTCACAATGAGCAGTTCTTC. It yields the protein CASSFRIKAGLHNEQFF.